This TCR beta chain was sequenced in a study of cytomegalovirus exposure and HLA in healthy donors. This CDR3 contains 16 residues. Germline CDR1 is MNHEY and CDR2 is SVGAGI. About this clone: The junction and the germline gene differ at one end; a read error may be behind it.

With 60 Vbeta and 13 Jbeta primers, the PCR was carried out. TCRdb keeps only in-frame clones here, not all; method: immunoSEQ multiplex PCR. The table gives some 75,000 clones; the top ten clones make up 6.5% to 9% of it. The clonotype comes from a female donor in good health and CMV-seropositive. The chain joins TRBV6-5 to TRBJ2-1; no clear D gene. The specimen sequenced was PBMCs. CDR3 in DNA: TGTGCCAGCAGTTACCGCTCGGTGAGCTCCGACAATGAGCAGTTCTTC. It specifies CASSYRSVSSDNEQFF.